The 25 T cell receptor beta chains listed next were all sequenced from one sample in a study of a mutant IDH1 vaccine in newly diagnosed glioma. Indicated time point: week 23, last vaccination. A 20-mer mutant IDH1 peptide at 300 ug was injected subcutaneously with topical imiquimod. These receptors are not linked to any known antigen. Here immunoSEQ multiplex PCR was the method, and the copy in TCRdb shows in-frame clones only, minus some. The sample yields approximately 57,000 clones, roughly 77% seen once. The sample consisted of PBMCs, taken from a glioma patient whose treatment included an IDH1 peptide vaccine. All receptors come from a middle-aged woman with glioma. Some clones in this sample may be carry-over from other donors' samples.

The chain combines TRBV29-1 with TRBJ2-2; tentative D call: TRBD1 (6 bases). The CDR3 runs to 12 residues. V dropped 7 bases and J dropped 7 bases, with 13 bases sitting between them. Germline V gene data show CDR1 as SQVTM and CDR2 as ANQGSEA. The CDR3 here is CSGDLQGGELFF. The CDR3 DNA sequence: TGCAGCGGGGACCTACAGGGCGGGGAGCTGTTTTTT.

This rearrangement joins TRBV30 to TRBJ1-1; tentative D call: TRBD1 (5 bases). The CDR3 consists of 17 residues. CDR1 and CDR2 (germline): GTSNPN, SVGIG (reference sequence). V was clipped by 1 base and J by 2 bases, with 20 bases between them. The CDR3 nucleotides are TGTGCCTGGAGTGGGGGGGGGTTTCGGACACTTAACACTGAAGCTTTCTTT. Residues: CAWSGGGFRTLNTEAFF. Variable domain in full (rest from reference TRBV30 and TRBJ1-1): SQTIHQWPATLVQPVGSPLSLECTVEGTSNPNLYWYRQAAGRGLQLLFYSVGIGQISSEVPQNLSASRPQDRQFILSSKKLLLSDSGFYLCAWSGGGFRTLNTEAFFGQGTRLTVV.

The chain employs TRBV5-1 and TRBJ1-2; D call uncertain. The CDR3 runs to 14 residues. The germline V gene has CDR1 SGHRS and CDR2 YFSETQ. The V gene lost 2 bases and the J gene lost 4 bases, with 12 bases spanning the gap. CDR3 in amino acids: CASSLFEGTYGYTF. The CDR3 DNA is TGCGCCAGCAGCTTATTTGAGGGCACCTATGGCTACACCTTC.

This clone was counted between two and nine times. The chain employs TRBV18 and TRBJ1-1; tentative D call: TRBD1 (5 bases). The CDR3 is 14 residues long. CDR1 and CDR2 from the germline V gene are KGHSH and LQKENI. Trimming left V 0 bases short and J 7 bases short, with 12 bases between. Written as DNA, the CDR3 is TGTGCCAGCTCACCACCTTGGGGGGTTAATGAAGCTTTCTTT. Translating gives CASSPPWGVNEAFF.

This chain connects TRBV4-3 to TRBJ2-2; tentatively, D is TRBD1 or TRBD2 (8 bases each). V was shortened by 0 bases and J by 4 bases, with 24 bases between the two germline ends. Germline CDR1 LGHNA, CDR2 YSLEER. The CDR3 spans 20 residues. CDR3 protein: CASSQDLEDREAGATGELFF. The DNA of the CDR3 is TGCGCCAGCAGCCAAGATCTCGAGGACAGGGAAGCGGGGGCCACCGGGGAGCTGTTTTTT.

The chain recombines TRBV10-1 with TRBJ2-2; D perhaps matches TRBD1 (5 bases). Per germline, CDR1 WNHNN and CDR2 SYGVQD (reference sequence). This CDR3 region has 16 residues. V lost 2 bases, J lost 0 bases, and 10 bases lay in between. The CDR3 protein is CASSERGFPNTGELFF. DNA for the CDR3: TGCGCCAGCAGTGAGAGGGGTTTCCCGAACACCGGGGAGCTGTTTTTT.

The chain uses TRBV5-4 and TRBJ2-1, with D perhaps TRBD1 (5 bases). Trimming pared 2 bases from V and 2 bases from J, leaving 11 bases between. The CDR3 covers 15 residues. CDR1 and CDR2 (germline): SGHNT, YYREEE (reference sequence). The CDR3 DNA follows: TGTGCCAGCAGCTTCGACAGACAGACCTACAATGAGCAGTTCTTC. Its protein product is CASSFDRQTYNEQFF.

The chain carries TRBV21-1 and TRBJ1-4; the D call TRBD1 from the table was never checked on the DNA. TRBV21-1 is flagged as a pseudogene. This CDR3 region has 15 residues. The CDR3 loop reads CASTRARGRGEKLFF. DNA of the CDR3: TGTGCCAGCACCCGGGCGAGGGGGCGGGGTGAAAAACTGTTTTTT.

The chain links TRBV30 to TRBJ1-3, with 11 bases that match TRBD1. With V trimmed by 5 bases and J by 5 bases, 2 bases remained unmatched. The CDR3 length is 13 residues. Germline V gene data show CDR1 as GTSNPN and CDR2 as SVGIG (reference sequence). The CDR3 region has the DNA TGTGCCTGGGGGACAGGGGGAAGAAACACCATATATTTT. Its translation: CAWGTGGRNTIYF.

This chain connects TRBV10-1 to TRBJ1-2; 7 bases align to TRBD1. The CDR3 is 13 amino acids. V trimming: 3 bases; J trimming: 8 bases; junction bases outside the gene matches: 6. Looked up from germline, CDR1 is WNHNN and CDR2 is SYGVQD (reference sequence). CDR3 sequence (DNA): TGCGCCAGCAGTGAAGACAGGGAGAGCGGCTACACCTTC. Encoded protein: CASSEDRESGYTF.

This clone was picked up a small number of times. V is TRBV7-2 and J is TRBJ2-7, with a weak D call TRBD2 (6 bases). V gave up 1 base and J gave up 2 bases, with 18 bases separating them. CDR3 length equals 17 residues. Per germline, CDR1 SGHTA and CDR2 FQGNSA. CDR3 amino acids: CASSLDIGSSVTYEQYF. Written as DNA, the CDR3 is TGTGCCAGCAGCTTAGACATCGGATCTAGCGTTACCTACGAGCAGTACTTC.

The V and J genes are TRBV7-9 and TRBJ2-7, with TRBD2 as a possible D gene (5 bases). Trimming stripped 3 bases from V and 3 bases from J, with 18 bases between. The CDR3 covers 16 residues. Germline CDR1 is SEHNR and CDR2 is FQNEAQ (reference sequence). The CDR3 loop reads CASSFDTPGSLYEQYF. The CDR3 DNA is TGTGCCAGCAGCTTCGATACGCCGGGGTCCCTCTACGAGCAGTACTTC.

J is TRBJ1-1 and V is TRBV19; possibly TRBD1 for D (5 bases). The CDR3 loop spans 14 amino acids. Between the trimmed V and J ends, which lost 7 bases and 0 bases, there was a span of 12 bases. CDR1 and CDR2 from the germline V gene are LNHDA and SQIVND (reference sequence). The CDR3 nucleotides read TGTGCCAGTAAAGACAGCCCAATGAACACTGAAGCTTTCTTT. Translation: CASKDSPMNTEAFF.

This chain joins TRBV10-1 and TRBJ2-3; maybe TRBD1 (5 bases). Germline V gene data show CDR1 as WNHNN and CDR2 as SYGVQD (reference sequence). The CDR3 covers 15 residues. V lost 0 bases and J 4 bases, leaving 11 bases between the germline ends. CDR3 loop: CASSESARVADTQYF. CDR3 DNA sequence: TGCGCCAGCAGTGAGTCGGCCAGGGTCGCAGATACGCAGTATTTT.

The V gene is TRBV7-9, the J gene TRBJ1-2; 9 bases agree with TRBD1. CDR1 and CDR2 (germline): SEHNR, FQNEAQ (reference sequence). This CDR3 is built from 15 residues. Trimming at V came to 5 bases and at J to 3 bases, leaving 7 bases not matched to a gene. CDR3 protein: CASSIRGQGYYGYTF. As DNA, the CDR3 is TGTGCCAGCAGCATCCGTGGACAGGGGTACTATGGCTACACCTTC.

This rearrangement joins TRBV6-5 to TRBJ2-1; D ambiguous. CDR1 is MNHEY, CDR2 SVGAGI, per germline. The V end lost 4 bases, the J end lost 7 bases, and 11 bases lay between the germline ends. This CDR3 spans 13 amino acids. CDR3 sequence: CASSSLLANEQFF. The CDR3 region has the DNA TGTGCCAGCAGTTCCCTCCTTGCTAATGAGCAGTTCTTC.

This rearrangement joins TRBV9 to TRBJ1-1, with 8 positions matching TRBD1. The CDR3 is 16 amino acids. V shed 1 base, J shed 0 bases, and the junction held 5 bases outside the gene matches. CDR1 is SGDLS, CDR2 YYNGEE, per germline. This CDR3 is CASSVSTGQVNTEAFF. CDR3 nucleotide sequence: TGTGCCAGCAGCGTATCTACGGGACAGGTGAACACTGAAGCTTTCTTT.

The chain links TRBV6-5 to TRBJ1-5; D is possibly TRBD1 (5 bases). Germline loops: CDR1 MNHEY, CDR2 SVGAGI. The V end lost 2 bases, the J end lost 5 bases, and 16 bases lay between the germline ends. This CDR3 has 16 residues. This CDR3 is CASSYRHFQGYQPQHF. Here the CDR3 DNA reads TGTGCCAGCAGTTACCGTCACTTCCAGGGTTATCAGCCCCAGCATTTT.

The chain recombines TRBV7-9 with TRBJ1-4; 8 bases map to TRBD1. Germline-derived CDR1 and CDR2 are SEHNR and FQNEAQ (reference sequence). This CDR3 spans 14 amino acids. V trimming: 2 bases; J trimming: 7 bases; junction bases outside the gene matches: 3. The CDR3 is CASSLSGTGEKLFF. For the CDR3, the DNA is TGTGCCAGCAGCTTATCCGGGACAGGTGAAAAACTGTTTTTT. Looking up the rest from reference TRBV7-9 and TRBJ1-4 gives the full variable domain: DTGVSQNPRHKITKRGQNVTFRCDPISEHNRLYWYRQTLGQGPEFLTYFQNEAQLEKSRLLSDRFSAERPKGSFSTLEIQRTEQGDSAMYLCASSLSGTGEKLFFGSGTQLSVL.

The V call is TRBV19, the J call TRBJ1-5, with TRBD1 matching 10 bases. The CDR3 extends over 15 amino acids. The junction had 7 bases not matched to a gene; V was cut back by 6 bases and J by 5 bases. CDR1 is LNHDA and CDR2 is SQIVND in the germline V gene (reference sequence). CDR3 DNA sequence: TGTGCCAGTAGCTCTAGACAGGGGGCGGATCAGCCCCAGCATTTT. Residues: CASSSRQGADQPQHF.

This clone was counted a single time. The chain links TRBV29-1 to TRBJ2-1; 10 positions match TRBD2. The germline V gene encodes CDR1 SQVTM and CDR2 ANQGSEA. This CDR3 is 13 amino acids long. J lost 5 bases, V lost 7 bases, and 5 bases had no gene match. The CDR3 reads CSGSGGAHNEQFF. The CDR3 coding sequence is TGCAGCGGGAGCGGGGGGGCCCACAATGAGCAGTTCTTC.

The chain links TRBV7-6 to TRBJ2-2, with no clear D. The CDR3 has 15 residues. Trimming left V 3 bases short and J 4 bases short, with 12 bases between. Germline lookup yields CDR1 SGHVS and CDR2 FNYEAQ. The CDR3 sequence: CASSLTRGGTGELFF. The CDR3 DNA is TGTGCCAGCAGCTTGACCCGAGGCGGCACCGGGGAGCTGTTTTTT. Using reference TRBV7-6 and TRBJ2-2 for the parts outside the CDR3, the full variable domain is GAGVSQSPRYKVTKRGQDVALRCDPISGHVSLYWYRQALGQGPEFLTYFNYEAQQDKSGLPNDRFSAERPEGSISTLTIQRTEQRDSAMYRCASSLTRGGTGELFFGEGSRLTVL.

This rearrangement joins TRBV5-6 to TRBJ2-1; TRBD1 matches at 8 bases. Germline values: CDR1 SGHDT, CDR2 YYEEEE. This CDR3 has 16 amino acids. Unmatched junction bases numbered 3, after V lost 1 base and J lost 0 bases. CDR3 bases: TGTGCCAGCAGCTTGTCCGGGACAGGCTCCTACAATGAGCAGTTCTTC. It codes for CASSLSGTGSYNEQFF.

This clone has only one observation. The chain has TRBV7-8 and TRBJ1-2; D perhaps matches TRBD1 (5 bases). The CDR3 runs 13 residues. Germline-derived CDR1 and CDR2 are SGHVS and FQNEAQ. Trimming pared 1 base from V and 4 bases from J, leaving 7 bases between. DNA of the CDR3: TGTGCCAGCAGCTTAGGACAGCTCTATGGCTACACCTTC. Protein product: CASSLGQLYGYTF.

The chain has TRBV13 and TRBJ2-7, with 7 bases that match TRBD2. Germline V gives CDR1 PRHDT, CDR2 FYEKMQ (reference sequence). The CDR3 length is 14 residues. The V and J ends lost 4 bases and 0 bases, in that order; junction bases with no gene match: 3. DNA of the CDR3: TGTGCCAGCAGCTCTCGGGACTACTCCTACGAGCAGTACTTC. Translation gives CASSSRDYSYEQYF.